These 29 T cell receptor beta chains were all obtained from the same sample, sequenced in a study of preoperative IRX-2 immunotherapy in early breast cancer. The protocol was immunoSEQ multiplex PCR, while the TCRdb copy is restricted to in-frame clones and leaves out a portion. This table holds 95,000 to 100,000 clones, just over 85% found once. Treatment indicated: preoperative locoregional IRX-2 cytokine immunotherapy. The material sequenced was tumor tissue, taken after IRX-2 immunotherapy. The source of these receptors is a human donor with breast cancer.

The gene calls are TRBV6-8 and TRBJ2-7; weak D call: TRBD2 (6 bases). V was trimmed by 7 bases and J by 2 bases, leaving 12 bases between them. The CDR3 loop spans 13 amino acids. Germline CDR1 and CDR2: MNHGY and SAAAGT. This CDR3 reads CASNGGAAYEQYF. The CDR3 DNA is TGTGCCAGCAATGGAGGGGCGGCCTACGAGCAGTACTTC.

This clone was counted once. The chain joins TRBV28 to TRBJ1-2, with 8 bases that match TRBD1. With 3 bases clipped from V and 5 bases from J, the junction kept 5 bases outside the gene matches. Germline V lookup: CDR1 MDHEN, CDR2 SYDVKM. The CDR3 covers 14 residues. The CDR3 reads CASSFGQGGYGYTF. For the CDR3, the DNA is TGTGCCAGCAGTTTTGGACAGGGAGGATATGGCTACACCTTC.

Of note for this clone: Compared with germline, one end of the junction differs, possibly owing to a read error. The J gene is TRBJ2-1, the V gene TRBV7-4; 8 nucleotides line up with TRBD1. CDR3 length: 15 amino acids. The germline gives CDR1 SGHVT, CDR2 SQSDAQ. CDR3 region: CASSLARGQGYEQFF. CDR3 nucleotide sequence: TGTGCTAGCAGCTTAGCGCGAGGACAGGGCTATGAGCAGTTCTTC.

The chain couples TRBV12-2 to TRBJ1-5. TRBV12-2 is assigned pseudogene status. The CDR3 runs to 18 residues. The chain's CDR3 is CASRLGGPDLNSNQPQHF. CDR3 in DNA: TGTGCAAGTCGCTTAGGAGGACCCGATCTAAACAGCAATCAGCCCCAGCATTTT.

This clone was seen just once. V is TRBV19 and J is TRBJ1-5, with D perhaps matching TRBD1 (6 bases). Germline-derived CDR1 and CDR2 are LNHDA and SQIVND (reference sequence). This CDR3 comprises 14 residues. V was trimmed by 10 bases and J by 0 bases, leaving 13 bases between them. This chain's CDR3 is CATRQDYSNQPQHF. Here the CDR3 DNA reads TGTGCCACGCGACAGGACTATAGCAATCAGCCCCAGCATTTT.

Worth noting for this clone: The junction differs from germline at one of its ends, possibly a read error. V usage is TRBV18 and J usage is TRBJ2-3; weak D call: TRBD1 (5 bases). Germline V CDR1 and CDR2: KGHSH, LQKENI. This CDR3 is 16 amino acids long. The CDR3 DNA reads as TGTGCCAGCTCAGCACCTTCAGGGAATGGCAACGATGCGCAGTATTTT. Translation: CASSAPSGNGNDAQYF. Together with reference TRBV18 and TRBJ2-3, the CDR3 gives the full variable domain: NAGVMQNPRHLVRRRGQEARLRCSPMKGHSHVYWYRQLPEEGLKFMVYLQKENIIDESGMPKERFSAEFPKEGPSILRIQQVVRGDSAAYFCASSAPSGNGNDAQYFGPGTRLTVL.

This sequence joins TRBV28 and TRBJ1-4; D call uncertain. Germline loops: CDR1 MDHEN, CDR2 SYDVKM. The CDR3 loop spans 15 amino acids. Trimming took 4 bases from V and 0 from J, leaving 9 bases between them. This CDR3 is CASSSADATNEKLFF. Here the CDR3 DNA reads TGTGCCAGCAGTTCAGCAGATGCAACTAATGAAAAACTGTTTTTT. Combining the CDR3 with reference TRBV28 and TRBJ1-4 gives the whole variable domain DVKVTQSSRYLVKRTGEKVFLECVQDMDHENMFWYRQDPGLGLRLIYFSYDVKMKEKGDIPEGYSVSREKKERFSLILESASTNQTSMYLCASSSADATNEKLFFGSGTQLSVL.

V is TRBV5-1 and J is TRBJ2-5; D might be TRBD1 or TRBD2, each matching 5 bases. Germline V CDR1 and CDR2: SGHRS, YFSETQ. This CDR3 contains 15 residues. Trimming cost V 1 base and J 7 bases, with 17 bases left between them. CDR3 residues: CASSLKDGTRRTQYF. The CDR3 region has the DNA TGCGCCAGCAGCTTGAAGGACGGGACCCGCCGGACCCAGTACTTC.

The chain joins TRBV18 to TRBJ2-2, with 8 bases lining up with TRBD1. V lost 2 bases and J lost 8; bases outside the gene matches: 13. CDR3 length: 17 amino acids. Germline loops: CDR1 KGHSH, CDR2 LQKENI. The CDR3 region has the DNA TGTGCCAGCTCACCAAGTCAGGGGGCATTTGGCACTGGGGAGCTGTTTTTT. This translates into CASSPSQGAFGTGELFF.

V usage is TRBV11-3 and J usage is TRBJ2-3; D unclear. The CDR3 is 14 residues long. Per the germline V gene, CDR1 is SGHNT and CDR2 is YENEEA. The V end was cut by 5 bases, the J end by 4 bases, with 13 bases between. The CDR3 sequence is CASSPNLRPDTQYF. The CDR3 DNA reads TGTGCCAGCAGCCCGAACCTCAGGCCAGATACGCAGTATTTT.

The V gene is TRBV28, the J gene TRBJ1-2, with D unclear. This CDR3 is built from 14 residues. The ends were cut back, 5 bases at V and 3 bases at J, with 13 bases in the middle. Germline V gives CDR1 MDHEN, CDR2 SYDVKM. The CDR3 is CASSPDGSHYGYTF. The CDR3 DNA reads TGTGCCAGCAGTCCCGACGGGTCCCACTATGGCTACACCTTC.

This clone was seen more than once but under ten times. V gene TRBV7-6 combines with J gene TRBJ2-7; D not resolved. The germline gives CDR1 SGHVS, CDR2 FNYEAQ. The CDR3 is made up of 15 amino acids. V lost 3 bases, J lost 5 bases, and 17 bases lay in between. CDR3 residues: CASSLDRLDHHEQYF. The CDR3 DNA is TGTGCCAGCAGCTTGGACCGATTAGATCACCACGAGCAGTACTTC.

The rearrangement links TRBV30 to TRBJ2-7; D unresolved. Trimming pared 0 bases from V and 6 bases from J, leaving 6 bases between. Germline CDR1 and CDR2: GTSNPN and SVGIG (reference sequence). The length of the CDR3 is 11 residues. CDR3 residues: CAWSVKSEQYF. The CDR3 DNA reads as TGTGCCTGGAGTGTAAAAAGCGAGCAGTACTTC. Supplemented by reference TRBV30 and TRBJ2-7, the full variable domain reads SQTIHQWPATLVQPVGSPLSLECTVEGTSNPNLYWYRQAAGRGLQLLFYSVGIGQISSEVPQNLSASRPQDRQFILSSKKLLLSDSGFYLCAWSVKSEQYFGPGTRLTVT.

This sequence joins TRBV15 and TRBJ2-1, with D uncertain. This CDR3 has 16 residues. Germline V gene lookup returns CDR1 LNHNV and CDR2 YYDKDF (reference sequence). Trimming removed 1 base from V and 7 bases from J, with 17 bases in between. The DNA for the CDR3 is TGTGCCACCAGCAGAGGGGAAAGGGCCTTAGGGAATGAGCAGTTCTTC. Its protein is CATSRGERALGNEQFF. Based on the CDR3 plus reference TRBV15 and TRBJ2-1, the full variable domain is DAMVIQNPRYQVTQFGKPVTLSCSQTLNHNVMYWYQQKSSQAPKLLFHYYDKDFNNEADTPDNFQSRRPNTSFCFLDIRSPGLGDTAMYLCATSRGERALGNEQFFGPGTRLTVL.

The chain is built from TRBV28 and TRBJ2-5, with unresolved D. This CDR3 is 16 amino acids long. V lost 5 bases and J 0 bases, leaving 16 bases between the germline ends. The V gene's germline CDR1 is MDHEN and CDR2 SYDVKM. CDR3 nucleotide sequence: TGTGCCAGCAGTCAGGACCCCTGGGCAAACCAAGAGACCCAGTACTTC. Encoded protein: CASSQDPWANQETQYF.

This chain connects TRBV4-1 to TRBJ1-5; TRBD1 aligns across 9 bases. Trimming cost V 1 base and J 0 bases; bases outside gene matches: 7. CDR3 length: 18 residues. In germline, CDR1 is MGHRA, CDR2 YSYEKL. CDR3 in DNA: TGCGCCAGCAGCCAAGGTTGGGGGACAGGGCATAGCAATCAGCCCCAGCATTTT. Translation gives CASSQGWGTGHSNQPQHF.

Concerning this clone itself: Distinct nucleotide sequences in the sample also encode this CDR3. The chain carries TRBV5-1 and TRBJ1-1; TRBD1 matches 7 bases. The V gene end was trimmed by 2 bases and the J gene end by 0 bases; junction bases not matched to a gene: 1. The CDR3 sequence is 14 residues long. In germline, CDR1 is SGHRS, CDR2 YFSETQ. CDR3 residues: CASSLTGVNTEAFF. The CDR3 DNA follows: TGCGCCAGCAGCTTAACAGGGGTGAACACTGAAGCTTTCTTT. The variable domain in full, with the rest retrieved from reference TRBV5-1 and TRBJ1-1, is KAGVTQTPRYLIKTRGQQVTLSCSPISGHRSVSWYQQTPGQGLQFLFEYFSETQRNKGNFPGRFSGRQFSNSRSEMNVSTLELGDSALYLCASSLTGVNTEAFFGQGTRLTVV.

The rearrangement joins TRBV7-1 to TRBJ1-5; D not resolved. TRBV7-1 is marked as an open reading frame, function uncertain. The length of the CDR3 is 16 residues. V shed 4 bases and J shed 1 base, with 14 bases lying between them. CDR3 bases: TGTGCCAGCAGCTTGGACGGTCCCAGGAGCAATCAGCCCCAGCATTTT. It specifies CASSLDGPRSNQPQHF.

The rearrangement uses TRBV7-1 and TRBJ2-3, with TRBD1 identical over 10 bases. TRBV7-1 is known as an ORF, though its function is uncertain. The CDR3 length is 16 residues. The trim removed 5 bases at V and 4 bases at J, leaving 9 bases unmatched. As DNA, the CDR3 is TGTGCCAGCAGCCGGCAAAGGGACAGGGGATCAGATACGCAGTATTTT. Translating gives CASSRQRDRGSDTQYF.

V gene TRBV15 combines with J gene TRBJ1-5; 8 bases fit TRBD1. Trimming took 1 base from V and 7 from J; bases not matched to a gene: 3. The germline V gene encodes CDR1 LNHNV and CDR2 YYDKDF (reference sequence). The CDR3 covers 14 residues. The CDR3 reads CATSRGTGGQPQHF. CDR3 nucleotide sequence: TGTGCCACCAGCAGAGGAACAGGGGGGCAGCCCCAGCATTTT. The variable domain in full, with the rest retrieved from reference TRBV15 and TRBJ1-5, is DAMVIQNPRYQVTQFGKPVTLSCSQTLNHNVMYWYQQKSSQAPKLLFHYYDKDFNNEADTPDNFQSRRPNTSFCFLDIRSPGLGDTAMYLCATSRGTGGQPQHFGDGTRLSIL.

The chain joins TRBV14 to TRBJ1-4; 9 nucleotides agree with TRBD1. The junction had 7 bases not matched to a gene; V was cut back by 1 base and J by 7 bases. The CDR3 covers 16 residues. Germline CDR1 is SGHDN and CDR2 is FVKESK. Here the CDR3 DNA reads TGTGCCAGCAGCCAAGCGAAATTGGGACAGGGTGAAAAACTGTTTTTT. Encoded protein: CASSQAKLGQGEKLFF. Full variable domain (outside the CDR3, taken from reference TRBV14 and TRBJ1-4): EAGVTQFPSHSVIEKGQTVTLRCDPISGHDNLYWYRRVMGKEIKFLLHFVKESKQDESGMPNNRFLAERTGGTYSTLKVQPAELEDSGVYFCASSQAKLGQGEKLFFGSGTQLSVL.

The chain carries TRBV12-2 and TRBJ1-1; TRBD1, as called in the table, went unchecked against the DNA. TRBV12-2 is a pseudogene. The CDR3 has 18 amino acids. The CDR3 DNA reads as TGTGCAAAGCCGAACCTAGACCCGGACAGGCGTGGCAACACTGAAGCTTTCTTT. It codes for CAKPNLDPDRRGNTEAFF.

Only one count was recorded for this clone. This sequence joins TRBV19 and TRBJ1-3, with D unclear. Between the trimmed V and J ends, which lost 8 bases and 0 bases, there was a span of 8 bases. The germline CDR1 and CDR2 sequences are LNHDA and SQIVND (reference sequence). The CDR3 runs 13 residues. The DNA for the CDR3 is TGTGCCAGTGGGGAAAACTCTGGAAACACCATATATTTT. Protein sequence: CASGENSGNTIYF.

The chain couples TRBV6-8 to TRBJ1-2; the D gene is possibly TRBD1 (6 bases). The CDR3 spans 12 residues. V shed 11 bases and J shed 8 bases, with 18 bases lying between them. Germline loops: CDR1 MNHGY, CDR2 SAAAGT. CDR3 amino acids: CAGKNREGGYTF. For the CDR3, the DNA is TGTGCCGGAAAAAACAGGGAAGGGGGCTACACCTTC.

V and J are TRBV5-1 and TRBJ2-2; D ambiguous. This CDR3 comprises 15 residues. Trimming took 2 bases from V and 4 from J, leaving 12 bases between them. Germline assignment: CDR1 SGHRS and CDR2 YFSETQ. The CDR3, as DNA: TGCGCCAGCAGCTTCGTGGGTTCTGGCACCGGGGAGCTGTTTTTT. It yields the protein CASSFVGSGTGELFF.

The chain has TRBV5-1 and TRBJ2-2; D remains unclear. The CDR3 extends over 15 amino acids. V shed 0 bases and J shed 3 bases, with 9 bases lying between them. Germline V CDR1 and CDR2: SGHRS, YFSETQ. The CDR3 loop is CASSLESEDTGELFF. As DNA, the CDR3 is TGCGCCAGCAGCTTGGAGTCAGAGGACACCGGGGAGCTGTTTTTT. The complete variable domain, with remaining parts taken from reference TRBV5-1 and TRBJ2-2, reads KAGVTQTPRYLIKTRGQQVTLSCSPISGHRSVSWYQQTPGQGLQFLFEYFSETQRNKGNFPGRFSGRQFSNSRSEMNVSTLELGDSALYLCASSLESEDTGELFFGEGSRLTVL.

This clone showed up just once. The CDR3 loop reads CASSLGLAGGPNDEQFF. CDR3 nucleotide sequence: TGCGCCAGCAGCCTGGGACTAGCGGGAGGGCCTAATGATGAGCAGTTCTTC. The genes are TRBV5-1 and TRBJ2-1; 16 bases are shared with TRBD2. After removal of 4 bases from V and 8 bases from J, the junction contained 9 bases not matched to a gene. CDR3 size: 17 residues. Germline loops: CDR1 SGHRS, CDR2 YFSETQ.

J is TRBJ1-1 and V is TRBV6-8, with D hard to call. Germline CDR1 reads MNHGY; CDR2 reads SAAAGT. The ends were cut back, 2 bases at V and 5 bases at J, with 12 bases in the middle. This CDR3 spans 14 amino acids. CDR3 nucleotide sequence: TGTGCCAGCAGTTACGCCCCCAGTGGGACTGAAGCTTTCTTT. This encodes CASSYAPSGTEAFF.

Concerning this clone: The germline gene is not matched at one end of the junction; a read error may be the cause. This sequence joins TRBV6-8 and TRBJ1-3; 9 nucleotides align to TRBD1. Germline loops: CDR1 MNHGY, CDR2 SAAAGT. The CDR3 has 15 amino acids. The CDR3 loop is CAISGRQGAGNTIYF. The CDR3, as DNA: TGTGCCATCAGTGGGAGACAGGGGGCTGGAAACACCATATATTTT.